A single sample is the source of the 3 T cell receptor beta chains below, sequenced in a study of shared clonotypes between healthy human individuals. Data came from immunoSEQ multiplex PCR; TCRdb stores just in-frame clones and leaves some out. The repertoire holds approximately 1,500,000 clones, nearly 99% seen once, with roughly 0.4% in the top ten. Sequencing input: naive CD4+ T cells sorted from blood. Documented subset: CD45RA+ positively selected. These receptors originate from a man under 40 in good health.

V is TRBV5-5 and J is TRBJ2-2; D remains unclear. V was pared by 1 base and J by 3 bases, with 4 bases between. Germline V CDR1 and CDR2: SGHKS, YYEKEE (reference sequence). The CDR3 length is 13 residues. This chain's CDR3 is CASSLWDTGELFF. The CDR3 DNA is TGTGCCAGCAGCTTGTGGGACACCGGGGAGCTGTTTTTT.

V is TRBV10-3 and J is TRBJ2-7; 9 positions match TRBD2. Germline CDR1 reads ENHRY; CDR2 reads SYGVKD. The CDR3 is 13 amino acids. The V and J ends lost 11 bases and 6 bases, in that order; junction bases with no gene match: 11. CDR3 sequence: CAPNWREGREQYF. CDR3 coding DNA: TGTGCCCCGAACTGGCGGGAGGGCCGCGAGCAGTACTTC.

The chain employs TRBV18 and TRBJ2-2, with D unclear. The V end was cut by 4 bases, the J end by 6 bases, with 15 bases between. CDR1 and CDR2 (germline): KGHSH, LQKENI. The CDR3 spans 15 residues. The CDR3 nucleotides are TGTGCCAGCTCACATGCGCTTAAGTCATCCGGGGAGCTGTTTTTT. Amino acid sequence: CASSHALKSSGELFF.